Detailed here is one T cell receptor beta chain. Its specificity is not known. The germline V gene encodes CDR1 SGHRS and CDR2 YFSETQ. With V trimmed by 2 bases and J by 3 bases, 3 bases remained unmatched. The CDR3 is 15 amino acids. The primer mix had 60 Vbeta and 13 Jbeta primers. Profiled with immunoSEQ multiplex PCR; TCRdb holds only in-frame clones, not every one. In all, the sample yields 200,000 to 250,000 clones. This entry belongs to a study of cytomegalovirus exposure and HLA in healthy donors. Study details: Earlier findings included 100 million to 130 million unique TCR beta sequences obtained from 150 million to 200 million T cells.

Findings of the study overall: Accurate prediction of HLA-A and HLA-B alleles (for most subjects) was reportedly achieved from TCR beta sequences. With high specificity and sensitivity, the classifier reportedly diagnosed cytomegalovirus status.

The sequenced sample was PBMCs. This clonotype was sampled from a woman aged 25 to 39 in good health and CMV-seropositive. The V gene is TRBV5-1, the J gene TRBJ1-5, with TRBD1 matching 9 bases. The CDR3 region is CASSLQGAFNQPQHF. The CDR3 DNA reads as TGCGCCAGCAGCTTACAGGGGGCGTTCAATCAGCCCCAGCATTTT.